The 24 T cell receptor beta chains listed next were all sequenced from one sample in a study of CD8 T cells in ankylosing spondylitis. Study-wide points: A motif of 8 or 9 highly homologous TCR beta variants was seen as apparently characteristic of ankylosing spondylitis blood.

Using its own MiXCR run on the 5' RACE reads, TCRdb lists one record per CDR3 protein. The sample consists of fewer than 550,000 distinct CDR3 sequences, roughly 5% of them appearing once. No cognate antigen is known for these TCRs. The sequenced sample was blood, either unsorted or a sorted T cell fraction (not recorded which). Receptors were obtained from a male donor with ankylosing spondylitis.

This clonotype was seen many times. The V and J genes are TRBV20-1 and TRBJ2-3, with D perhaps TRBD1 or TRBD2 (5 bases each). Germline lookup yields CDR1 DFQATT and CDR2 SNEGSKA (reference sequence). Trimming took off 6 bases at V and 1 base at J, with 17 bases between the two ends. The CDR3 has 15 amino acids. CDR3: CSANRDPGRTDTQYF. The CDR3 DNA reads TGCAGTGCGAATCGGGACCCCGGGCGCACAGATACGCAGTATTTT.

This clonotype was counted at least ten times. The CDR3 is CSWVGYGNTIYF. Here the CDR3 DNA reads TGCAGTTGGGTGGGGTATGGAAACACCATATATTTT. The rearrangement links TRBV20-1 to TRBJ1-3; D not resolved. With 8 bases removed from V and 3 bases from J, the gap between germline ends came to 11 bases. The germline gives CDR1 DFQATT, CDR2 SNEGSKA (reference sequence). This CDR3 spans 12 amino acids.

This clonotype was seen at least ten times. The CDR3 bases are TGTGCCAGCACTCGACAGGGGCCCCGGAACACTGAAGCTTTCTTT. Its protein is CASTRQGPRNTEAFF. The chain employs TRBV6-2 or TRBV6-3 and TRBJ1-1; 8 bases are shared with TRBD1. There are 15 residues in the CDR3. V shed 7 bases and J 1 base; nucleotides not matched to a gene: 8. Per the germline V gene, CDR1 is MNHEY and CDR2 is SVGEGT.

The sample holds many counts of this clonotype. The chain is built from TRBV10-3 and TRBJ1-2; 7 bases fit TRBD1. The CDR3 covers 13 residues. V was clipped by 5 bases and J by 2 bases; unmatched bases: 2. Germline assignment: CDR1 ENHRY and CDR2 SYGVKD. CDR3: CAISSTGNYGYTF. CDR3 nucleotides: TGTGCCATCAGTTCGACAGGGAACTATGGCTACACCTTC.

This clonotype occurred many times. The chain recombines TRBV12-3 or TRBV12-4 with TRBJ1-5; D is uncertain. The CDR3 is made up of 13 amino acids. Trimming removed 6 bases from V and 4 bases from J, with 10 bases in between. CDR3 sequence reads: CASSQWGNQPQHF. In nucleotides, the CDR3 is TGTGCCAGCAGCCAATGGGGTAATCAGCCCCAGCATTTT.

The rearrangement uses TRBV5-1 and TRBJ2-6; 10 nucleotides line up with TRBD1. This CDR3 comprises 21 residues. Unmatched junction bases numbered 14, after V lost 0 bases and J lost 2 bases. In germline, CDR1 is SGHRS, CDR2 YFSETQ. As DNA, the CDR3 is TGCGCCAGCAGCTTGGGTGCCACCCGGGACAGGGGTTCTGCTGGGGCCAACGTCCTGACTTTC. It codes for CASSLGATRDRGSAGANVLTF.

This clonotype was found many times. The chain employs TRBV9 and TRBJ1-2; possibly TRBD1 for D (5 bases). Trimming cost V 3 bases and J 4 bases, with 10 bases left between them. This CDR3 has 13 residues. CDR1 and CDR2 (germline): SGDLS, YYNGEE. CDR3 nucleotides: TGTGCCAGCAGCGCGGGACCGCTCTATGGCTACACCTTC. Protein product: CASSAGPLYGYTF. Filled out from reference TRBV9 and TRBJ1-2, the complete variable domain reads DSGVTQTPKHLITATGQRVTLRCSPRSGDLSVYWYQQSLDQGLQFLIQYYNGEERAKGNILERFSAQQFPDLHSELNLSSLELGDSALYFCASSAGPLYGYTFGSGTRLTVV.

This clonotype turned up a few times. The CDR3 coding sequence is TGTGCCAGCTCGGGACAGGGTGTGTCGACAGATACGCAGTATTTT. It yields the protein CASSGQGVSTDTQYF. The chain is built from TRBV7-2 and TRBJ2-3; 9 bases are shared with TRBD1. J gave up 3 bases and V 8 bases, and 9 bases lay outside the gene matches. The CDR3 length is 15 residues. Germline loops: CDR1 SGHTA, CDR2 FQGNSA.

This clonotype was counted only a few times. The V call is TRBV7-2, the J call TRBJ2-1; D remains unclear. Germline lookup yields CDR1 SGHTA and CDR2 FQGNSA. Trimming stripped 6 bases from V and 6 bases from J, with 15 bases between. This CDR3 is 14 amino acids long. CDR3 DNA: TGTGCCAGCAGTTTAACCGCCCAGCCCAATGAGCAGTTCTTC. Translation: CASSLTAQPNEQFF.

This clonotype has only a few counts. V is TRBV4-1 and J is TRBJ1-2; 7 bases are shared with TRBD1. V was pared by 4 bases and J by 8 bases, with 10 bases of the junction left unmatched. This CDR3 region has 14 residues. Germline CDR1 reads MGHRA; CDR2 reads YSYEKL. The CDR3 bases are TGCGCCAGCAGCCCCACCGGACAGGAACACGGCTACACCTTC. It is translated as CASSPTGQEHGYTF.

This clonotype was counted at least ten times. In DNA, the CDR3 is TGTGCCAGCAGTGATAACTGGGATCAGCCCCAGCATTTT. It codes for CASSDNWDQPQHF. The chain combines TRBV6-1 with TRBJ1-5; D unresolved. Trimming took off 3 bases at V and 5 bases at J, with 8 bases between the two ends. Per the germline V gene, CDR1 is MNHNS and CDR2 is SASEGT. CDR3 length equals 13 residues.

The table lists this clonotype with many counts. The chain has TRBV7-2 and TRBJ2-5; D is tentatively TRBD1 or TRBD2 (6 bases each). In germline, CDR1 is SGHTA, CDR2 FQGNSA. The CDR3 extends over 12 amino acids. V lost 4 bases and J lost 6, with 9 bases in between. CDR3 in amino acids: CASSYGGQTQYF. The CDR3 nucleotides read TGTGCCAGCAGCTATGGGGGGCAGACCCAGTACTTC.

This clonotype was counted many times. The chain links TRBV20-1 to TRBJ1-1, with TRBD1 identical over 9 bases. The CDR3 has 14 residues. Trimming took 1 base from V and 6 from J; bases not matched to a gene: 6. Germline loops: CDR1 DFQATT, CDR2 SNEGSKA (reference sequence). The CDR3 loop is CSARVQGTGPEAFF. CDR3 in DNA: TGCAGTGCTAGAGTTCAAGGGACAGGGCCTGAAGCTTTCTTT.

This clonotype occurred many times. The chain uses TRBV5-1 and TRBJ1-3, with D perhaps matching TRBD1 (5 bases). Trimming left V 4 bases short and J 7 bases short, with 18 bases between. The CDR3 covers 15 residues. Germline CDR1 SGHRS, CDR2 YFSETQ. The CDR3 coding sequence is TGCGCCAGCAGCCGGGACGGCGCCCTTGGGAACACCATATATTTT. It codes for CASSRDGALGNTIYF.

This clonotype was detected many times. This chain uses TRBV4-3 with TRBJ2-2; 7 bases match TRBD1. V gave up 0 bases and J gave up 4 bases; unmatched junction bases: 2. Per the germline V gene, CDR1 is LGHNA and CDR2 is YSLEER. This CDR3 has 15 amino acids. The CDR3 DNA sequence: TGCGCCAGCAGCCAAGACACAGGGGCCACCGGGGAGCTGTTTTTT. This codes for CASSQDTGATGELFF.

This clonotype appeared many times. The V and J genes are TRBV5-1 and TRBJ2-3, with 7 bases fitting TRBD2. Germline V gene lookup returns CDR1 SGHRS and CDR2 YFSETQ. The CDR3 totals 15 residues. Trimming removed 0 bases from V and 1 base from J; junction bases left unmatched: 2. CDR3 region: CASSLVAGGTDTQYF. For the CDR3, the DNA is TGCGCCAGCAGCTTGGTGGCGGGAGGCACAGATACGCAGTATTTT.

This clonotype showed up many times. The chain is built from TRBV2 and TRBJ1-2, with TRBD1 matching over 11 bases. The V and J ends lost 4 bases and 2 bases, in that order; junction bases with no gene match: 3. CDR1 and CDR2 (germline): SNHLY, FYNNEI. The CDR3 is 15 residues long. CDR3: CASSAWTGGNYGYTF. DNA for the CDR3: TGTGCCAGCAGTGCGTGGACAGGGGGCAACTATGGCTACACCTTC.

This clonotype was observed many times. CDR3 protein: CASSVTGELFF. DNA of the CDR3: TGTGCCAGCAGCGTCACCGGGGAGCTGTTTTTT. The chain links TRBV9 to TRBJ2-2; D call uncertain. The CDR3 extends over 11 amino acids. Germline lookup yields CDR1 SGDLS and CDR2 YYNGEE. Trimming removed 2 bases from V and 4 bases from J, with 0 bases in between.

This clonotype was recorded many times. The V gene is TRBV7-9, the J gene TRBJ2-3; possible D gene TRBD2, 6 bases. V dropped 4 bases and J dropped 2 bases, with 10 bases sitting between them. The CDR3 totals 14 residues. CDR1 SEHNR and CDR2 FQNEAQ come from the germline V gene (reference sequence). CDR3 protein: CASSSGTLTDTQYF. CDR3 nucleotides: TGTGCCAGCAGCTCCGGGACTCTCACAGATACGCAGTATTTT.

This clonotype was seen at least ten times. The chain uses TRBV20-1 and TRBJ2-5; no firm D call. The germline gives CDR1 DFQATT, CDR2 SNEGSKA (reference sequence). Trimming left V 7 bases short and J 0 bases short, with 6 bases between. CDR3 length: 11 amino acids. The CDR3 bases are TGCAGTGAAACGTACCAAGAGACCCAGTACTTC. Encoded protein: CSETYQETQYF.

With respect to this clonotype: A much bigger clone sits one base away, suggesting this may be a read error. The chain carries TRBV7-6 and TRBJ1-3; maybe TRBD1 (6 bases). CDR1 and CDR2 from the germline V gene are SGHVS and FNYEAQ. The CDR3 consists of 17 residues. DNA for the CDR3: TGTGCCAGCAGCTTCGTTCAGGGGATAAGCTCTGGAAACACCACATATTTT. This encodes CASSFVQGISSGNTTYF.

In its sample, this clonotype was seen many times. DNA for the CDR3: TGTGCCAGCAGCGGCCGGACACCGAAGGGGGAATTTAACACTGAAGCTTTCTTT. Translated, it gives CASSGRTPKGEFNTEAFF. The gene calls are TRBV6-2 or TRBV6-3 and TRBJ1-1, with D tentatively TRBD1 (6 bases). The CDR3 consists of 18 residues. Looked up from germline, CDR1 is MNHEY and CDR2 is SVGEGT. V was trimmed by 6 bases and J by 2 bases, leaving 25 bases between them.

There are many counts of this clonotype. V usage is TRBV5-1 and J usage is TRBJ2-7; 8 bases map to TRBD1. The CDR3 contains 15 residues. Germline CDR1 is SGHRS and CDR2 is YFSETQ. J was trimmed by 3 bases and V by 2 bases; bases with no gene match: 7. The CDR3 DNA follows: TGCGCCAGCAGCTTTACACAGGGGGGAATCTACGAGCAGTACTTC. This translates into CASSFTQGGIYEQYF.

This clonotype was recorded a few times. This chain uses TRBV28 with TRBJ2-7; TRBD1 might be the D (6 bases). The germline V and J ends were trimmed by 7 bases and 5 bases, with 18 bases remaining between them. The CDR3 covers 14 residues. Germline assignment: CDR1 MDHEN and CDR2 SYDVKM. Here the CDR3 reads CASNPGVSRDEQYF. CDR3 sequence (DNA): TGTGCCAGCAACCCAGGGGTTTCTAGGGACGAGCAGTACTTC.